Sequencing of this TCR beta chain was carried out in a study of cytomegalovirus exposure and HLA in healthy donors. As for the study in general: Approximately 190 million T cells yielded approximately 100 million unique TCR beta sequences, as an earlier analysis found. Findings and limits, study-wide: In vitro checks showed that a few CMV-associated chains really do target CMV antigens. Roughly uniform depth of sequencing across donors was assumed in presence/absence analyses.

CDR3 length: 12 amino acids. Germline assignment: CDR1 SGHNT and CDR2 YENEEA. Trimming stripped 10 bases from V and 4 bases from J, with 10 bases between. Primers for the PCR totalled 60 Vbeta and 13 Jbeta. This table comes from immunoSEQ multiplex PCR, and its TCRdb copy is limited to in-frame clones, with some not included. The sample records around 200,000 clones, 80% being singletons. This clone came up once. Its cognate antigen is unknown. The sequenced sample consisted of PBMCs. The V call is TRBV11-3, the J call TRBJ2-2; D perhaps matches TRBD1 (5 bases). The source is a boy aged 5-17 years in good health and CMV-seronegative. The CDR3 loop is CAIAGPTGELFF. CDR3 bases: TGTGCCATTGCAGGGCCCACCGGGGAGCTGTTTTTT. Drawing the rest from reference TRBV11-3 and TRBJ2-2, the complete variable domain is EAGVVQSPRYKIIEKKQPVAFWCNPISGHNTLYWYLQNLGQGPELLIRYENEEAVDDSQLPKDRFSAERLKGVDSTLKIQPAELGDSAVYLCAIAGPTGELFFGEGSRLTVL.